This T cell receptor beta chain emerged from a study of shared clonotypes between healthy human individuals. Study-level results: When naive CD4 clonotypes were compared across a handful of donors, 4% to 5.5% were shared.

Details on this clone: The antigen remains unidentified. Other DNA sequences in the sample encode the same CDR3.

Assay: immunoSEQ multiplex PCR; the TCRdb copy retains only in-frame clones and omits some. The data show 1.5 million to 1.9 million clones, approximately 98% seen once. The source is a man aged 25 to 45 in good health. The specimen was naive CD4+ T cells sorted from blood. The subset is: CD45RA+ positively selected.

CDR3 region: CASSELGADTQYF. The CDR3 DNA sequence: TGTGCCAGCAGTGAACTAGGCGCAGATACGCAGTATTTT. The V call is TRBV6-1, the J call TRBJ2-3; D ambiguous. CDR1 is MNHNS and CDR2 is SASEGT in the germline V gene. The CDR3 length is 13 residues. Trimming left V 2 bases short and J 4 bases short, with 7 bases between.